Presented here are 17 T cell receptor beta chains from one specimen sequenced in a study of CD8+CD57+ T cells in acquired aplastic anemia. The sequenced patients had an expansion of CD8+CD57+ cells seen by flow cytometry. TCR beta VDJ and CDR3 were profiled, and genomic DNA was the template. TCRdb reprocessed the reads via MiXCR and lists one record per CDR3 protein. Here the sample spans 400,000 to 600,000 distinct CDR3 sequences, approximately 32% being singletons. Sequenced material: sorted CD4+, CD8+, or CD8+CD57+ T cells (not recorded which) from PBMCs. The receptors derive from a human donor with aplastic anemia.

This clonotype came up many times. The chain links TRBV9 to TRBJ1-6; D unclear. There are 13 residues in the CDR3. The germline V and J ends were trimmed by 0 bases and 8 bases, with 6 bases remaining between them. The germline V gene has CDR1 SGDLS and CDR2 YYNGEE. CDR3 coding DNA: TGTGCCAGCAGCGTAGCGGACTATTCACCCCTCCACTTT. It specifies CASSVADYSPLHF.

V and J are TRBV20-1 and TRBJ1-4; TRBD1 matches at 7 bases. Per germline, CDR1 DFQATT and CDR2 SNEGSKA (reference sequence). This CDR3 comprises 15 residues. J gave up 3 bases and V 3 bases, and 7 bases lay outside the gene matches. For the CDR3, the DNA is TGCAGTGCTAGTATAGGGGGCTGGGCTAATGAAAAACTGTTTTTT. Encoded protein: CSASIGGWANEKLFF.

Comments on this clonotype: This may be a read error, as it is one base from a much larger clone. The chain joins TRBV7-2 to TRBJ2-5, with a possible D match to TRBD2 (6 bases). Germline-derived CDR1 and CDR2 are SGHTA and FQGNSA. The V end lost 3 bases, the J end lost 13 bases, and 15 bases lay between the germline ends. The CDR3 spans 12 residues. In nucleotides, the CDR3 is TGTGCCAGCAGCTTCCGGCGCGGGGACCGGTACTTC. Its protein is CASSFRRGDRYF.

The chain employs TRBV6-4 and TRBJ2-3; the D is unclear. Trimming stripped 6 bases from V and 7 bases from J, with 8 bases between. The CDR3 runs 11 residues. Germline V gene data show CDR1 as MRHNA and CDR2 as SNTAGT. For the CDR3, the DNA is TGTGCCAGCAGATCGGGTAATACGCAGTATTTT. It codes for CASRSGNTQYF.

This clonotype occurred many times. The CDR3 nucleotides are TGCAGCGTACGGACTAGTCTGCAAAACATTCAGTACTTC. Translated, it gives CSVRTSLQNIQYF. The chain recombines TRBV29-1 with TRBJ2-4; TRBD2 matches at 7 bases. The CDR3 is 13 amino acids. Losses at the gene ends were 6 bases for V and 5 bases for J; bases not matched to a gene: 7. Germline V CDR1 and CDR2: SQVTM, ANQGSEA.

With regard to this clonotype: One end of the junction fails to match germline, which may point to a read error. The V and J genes are TRBV7-3 and TRBJ2-3; D is perhaps TRBD2 (6 bases). The CDR3 extends over 18 amino acids. Germline-derived CDR1 and CDR2 are SGHTA and FQGTGA. This chain's CDR3 is CAGSLIALGSGSTDTQYF. The CDR3 DNA reads as TGTGCCGGCAGCCTAATAGCCCTAGGTAGCGGTAGCACAGATACGCAGTATTTT.

This clonotype was detected ten times or more. The chain recombines TRBV5-1 with TRBJ2-5; D gene uncertain. Trimming cost V 0 bases and J 2 bases, with 2 bases left between them. This CDR3 region has 12 residues. Per the germline V gene, CDR1 is SGHRS and CDR2 is YFSETQ. The DNA of the CDR3 is TGCGCCAGCAGCTTGGAACAAGAGACCCAGTACTTC. This codes for CASSLEQETQYF.

With regard to this clonotype: One end of the junction fails to match germline, which may point to a read error. The chain uses TRBV19 and TRBJ2-5; 8 bases are a match to TRBD2. The end of the DNA fits TRBJ2-1 better, so the J call may be wrong. This CDR3 region has 16 residues. CDR1 and CDR2 (germline): LNHDA, SQIVND (reference sequence). The chain's CDR3 is CASSGSGTSSYSEQFF. CDR3 DNA sequence: TGTGCCAGTAGTGGTAGCGGGACCAGCTCCTACAGTGAGCAGTTCTTC.

This clonotype was picked up many times. The chain joins TRBV2 to TRBJ1-3; unclear D gene. The V gene's germline CDR1 is SNHLY and CDR2 FYNNEI. The CDR3 is 16 residues long. V was trimmed by 2 bases and J by 0 bases, leaving 11 bases between them. The CDR3 sequence is CASSELVSDSGNTIYF. The CDR3 DNA follows: TGTGCCAGCAGTGAACTGGTATCTGACTCTGGAAACACCATATATTTT. Using reference TRBV2 and TRBJ1-3 for the parts outside the CDR3, the full variable domain is EPEVTQTPSHQVTQMGQEVILRCVPISNHLYFYWYRQILGQKVEFLVSFYNNEISEKSEIFDDQFSVERPDGSNFTLKIRSTKLEDSAMYFCASSELVSDSGNTIYFGEGSWLTVV.

This clonotype was recorded at least ten times. The chain couples TRBV5-6 to TRBJ2-1; D remains unclear. The CDR3 is 14 amino acids. The germline gives CDR1 SGHDT, CDR2 YYEEEE. Trimming took off 4 bases at V and 1 base at J, with 9 bases between the two ends. CDR3 DNA: TGTGCCAGCAGCCTCAGCGCATCCTACAATGAGCAGTTCTTC. It yields the protein CASSLSASYNEQFF.

The sample holds many counts of this clonotype. J is TRBJ2-7 and V is TRBV11-2; D remains ambiguous. Trimming took 8 bases from V and 2 from J, leaving 19 bases between them. The CDR3 totals 15 residues. CDR1 SGHAT and CDR2 FQNNGV come from the germline V gene. In DNA form, the CDR3 reads TGTGCCAGCCTCCCCTACATCCCCTCAACCTACGAGCAGTACTTC. This gives the protein CASLPYIPSTYEQYF. Using reference TRBV11-2 and TRBJ2-7 for the parts outside the CDR3, the full variable domain is EAGVAQSPRYKIIEKRQSVAFWCNPISGHATLYWYQQILGQGPKLLIQFQNNGVVDDSQLPKDRFSAERLKGVDSTLKIQPAKLEDSAVYLCASLPYIPSTYEQYFGPGTRLTVT.

DNA for the CDR3: TGTGCCAGCAGCCCGGACCTTATGGATACGCAGTATTTT. Protein: CASSPDLMDTQYF. The gene calls are TRBV7-2 and TRBJ2-3; D unclear. Germline CDR1 is SGHTA and CDR2 is FQGNSA. Trimming shortened V by 5 bases and J by 6 bases, and 12 bases separated the two germline ends. The CDR3 has 13 amino acids.

This clonotype occurred many times. V gene TRBV12-3 or TRBV12-4 combines with J gene TRBJ1-2; 7 bases line up with TRBD1. V gave up 7 bases and J gave up 0 bases; unmatched junction bases: 5. The length of the CDR3 is 14 residues. DNA of the CDR3: TGTGCCAGCAATCCTACAGGGGCTAACTATGGCTACACCTTC. It specifies CASNPTGANYGYTF.

V gene TRBV7-2 combines with J gene TRBJ2-7; D perhaps matches TRBD1 (8 bases). CDR3 size: 16 residues. V was cut by 0 bases and J by 6 bases, with 18 bases left in between. CDR1 is SGHTA, CDR2 FQGNSA, per germline. This CDR3 reads CASSLAPTGEGFEQYF. The CDR3, as DNA: TGTGCCAGCAGCTTAGCTCCGACAGGGGAGGGCTTCGAGCAGTACTTC.

This clonotype was seen ten or more times. The chain couples TRBV7-6 to TRBJ2-1; possible D gene TRBD2, 5 bases. This CDR3 has 12 amino acids. Trimming took off 6 bases at V and 10 bases at J, with 13 bases between the two ends. CDR1 is SGHVS, CDR2 FNYEAQ, per germline. The CDR3 DNA reads as TGTGCCAGCAGTTCCAATCGGGGAGAGCAGTTCTTC. This translates into CASSSNRGEQFF.

This clonotype was recorded at least ten times. DNA of the CDR3: TGTGCCACCAGCAGAGGGGACGAGGCGCAAGAGACCCAGTACTTC. This sequence encodes CATSRGDEAQETQYF. The chain is built from TRBV15 and TRBJ2-5, with D perhaps given as TRBD1 or TRBD2 (5 bases each). Germline lookup yields CDR1 LNHNV and CDR2 YYDKDF (reference sequence). Deletions cut 1 base from V and 2 bases from J, with 11 bases between. This CDR3 has 15 amino acids.

The chain combines TRBV2 with TRBJ2-1; a weak D match, TRBD1 (6 bases). Deletions cut 8 bases from V and 10 bases from J, with 12 bases between. Per germline, CDR1 SNHLY and CDR2 FYNNEI. The CDR3 is made up of 11 amino acids. Here the CDR3 DNA reads TGTGCCAGCTACTCAGGGGACGAGCAGTTCTTC. It yields the protein CASYSGDEQFF. The full variable domain, completed using reference TRBV2 and TRBJ2-1, is EPEVTQTPSHQVTQMGQEVILRCVPISNHLYFYWYRQILGQKVEFLVSFYNNEISEKSEIFDDQFSVERPDGSNFTLKIRSTKLEDSAMYFCASYSGDEQFFGPGTRLTVL.